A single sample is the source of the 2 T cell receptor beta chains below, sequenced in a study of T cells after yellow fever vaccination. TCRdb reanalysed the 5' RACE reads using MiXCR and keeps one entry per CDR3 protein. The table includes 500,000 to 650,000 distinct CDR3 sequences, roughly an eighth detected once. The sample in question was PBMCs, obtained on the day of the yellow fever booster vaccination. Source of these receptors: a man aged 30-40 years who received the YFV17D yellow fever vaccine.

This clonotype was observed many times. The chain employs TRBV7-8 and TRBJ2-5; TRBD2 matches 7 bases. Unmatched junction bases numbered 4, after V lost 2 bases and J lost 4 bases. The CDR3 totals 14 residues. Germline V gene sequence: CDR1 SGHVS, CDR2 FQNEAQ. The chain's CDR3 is CASSLSSSGETQYF. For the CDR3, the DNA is TGTGCCAGCAGCTTAAGTTCTAGCGGAGAGACCCAGTACTTC.

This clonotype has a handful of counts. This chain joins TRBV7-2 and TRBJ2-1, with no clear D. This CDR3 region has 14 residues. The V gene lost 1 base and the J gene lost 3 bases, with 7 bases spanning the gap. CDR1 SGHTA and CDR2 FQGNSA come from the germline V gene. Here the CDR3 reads CASSLELRYNEQFF. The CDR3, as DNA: TGTGCCAGCAGCTTAGAACTTCGCTACAATGAGCAGTTCTTC.